This T cell receptor (beta chain) was retrieved from a study of blood T cell repertoires in COVID-19. After removal of 3 bases from V and 3 bases from J, the junction contained 1 base not matched to a gene. CDR1 is SQVTM, CDR2 ANQGSEA, per germline. This CDR3 is 13 amino acids long. Clones were read by immunoSEQ multiplex PCR, and TCRdb kept only the in-frame ones, dropping some. The data show 95,000 to 110,000 clones, approximately 83% seen once. The V and J genes are TRBV29-1 and TRBJ1-4; TRBD1 matches at 7 bases. Sequenced material: peripheral blood. The receptor was isolated from a woman at least 80 years old with active or convalescent COVID-19. CDR3 nucleotide sequence: TGCAGCGTTGAGACAGGGTCTAATGAAAAACTGTTTTTT. Translating gives CSVETGSNEKLFF.